The 6 T cell receptor beta chains in this list originate from one sample, sequenced in a study of glioma-infiltrating T cells after dendritic cell vaccination. Sequencing was performed with immunoSEQ multiplex PCR; in TCRdb, only in-frame clones are kept and a portion is missing. The sample carries 70,000 to 90,000 clones, 83% recorded once. The time point denotes: after dendritic cell vaccination, including at tumor progression/relapse. The sequenced sample was blood, obtained after dendritic cell vaccination. The source of these receptors is a human donor with glioblastoma.

The rearrangement joins TRBV15 to TRBJ2-2; 8 positions agree with TRBD1. Germline V lookup: CDR1 LNHNV, CDR2 YYDKDF (reference sequence). The CDR3 spans 16 residues. The trim removed 3 bases at V and 0 bases at J, leaving 3 bases unmatched. Written as DNA, the CDR3 is TGTGCCACCAGCAGGGACAGGGTTTCGAACACCGGGGAGCTGTTTTTT. It yields the protein CATSRDRVSNTGELFF.

The chain employs TRBV6-6 and TRBJ2-1; TRBD2 matches at 8 bases. This CDR3 has 14 amino acids. V trimming: 8 bases; J trimming: 9 bases; junction bases outside the gene matches: 12. From germline, CDR1 is MNHNY and CDR2 SVGAGI (reference sequence). CDR3 region: CASSGSGALREQFF. The CDR3 DNA follows: TGTGCCAGCTCAGGTAGCGGGGCTTTGCGTGAGCAGTTCTTC.

The chain combines TRBV2 with TRBJ1-5; possibly TRBD1 for D (5 bases). The CDR3 covers 17 residues. V lost 3 bases to trimming and J lost 0 bases, with 15 bases between them. Germline V CDR1 and CDR2: SNHLY, FYNNEI. CDR3 region: CASSDRGWGYSNQPQHF. Here the CDR3 DNA reads TGTGCCAGCAGTGATAGGGGCTGGGGATATAGCAATCAGCCCCAGCATTTT.

The V gene is TRBV7-8, the J gene TRBJ1-2; the match to TRBD1 covers 10 bases. The CDR3 has 15 amino acids. Looked up from germline, CDR1 is SGHVS and CDR2 is FQNEAQ. V shed 1 base and J 7 bases; nucleotides not matched to a gene: 6. The CDR3 region has the DNA TGTGCCAGCAGCTTAGGGGGACAGGGGTTGGGTGGCTACACCTTC. Protein sequence: CASSLGGQGLGGYTF.

The chain has TRBV9 and TRBJ2-2; 9 nucleotides line up with TRBD2. V was clipped by 0 bases and J by 6 bases; unmatched bases: 3. The germline V gene has CDR1 SGDLS and CDR2 YYNGEE. This CDR3 contains 15 residues. CDR3 in amino acids: CASSVVSGGPGELFF. DNA of the CDR3: TGTGCCAGCAGCGTAGTGAGCGGGGGGCCCGGGGAGCTGTTTTTT.

This clone appeared a few times. The CDR3 region has the DNA TGTGCCAGCACGGCCCAGGGGGTCCCCTATGGCTACACCTTC. As protein: CASTAQGVPYGYTF. The chain employs TRBV5-4 and TRBJ1-2; 7 nucleotides line up with TRBD1. The CDR3 extends over 14 amino acids. Germline CDR1 reads SGHNT; CDR2 reads YYREEE (reference sequence). The V and J ends lost 6 bases and 4 bases, in that order; junction bases with no gene match: 9.